These 32 T cell receptor beta chains originate from one sample sequenced in a study of T cells after yellow fever vaccination. TCRdb re-called the 5' RACE reads through MiXCR, storing one row per CDR3 protein. Of tens of thousands of distinct CDR3 sequences in the sample, 6% to 8% were seen once. The sequenced sample was CD8+ T cells sorted from PBMCs, obtained around 16 days after the first yellow fever vaccination. The receptors come from a man aged 18 to 29 who received the YFV17D yellow fever vaccine.

This clonotype came up many times. The chain is built from TRBV14 and TRBJ2-3; unclear D gene. CDR1 is SGHDN and CDR2 is FVKESK in the germline V gene. The CDR3 is 13 residues long. V lost 0 bases to trimming and J lost 6 bases, with 7 bases between them. The CDR3 DNA follows: TGTGCCAGCAGCCAAGATCCGCACGATACGCAGTATTTT. The encoded protein is CASSQDPHDTQYF.

This clonotype was detected many times. The rearrangement joins TRBV27 to TRBJ2-1; unclear D gene. CDR1 is MNHEY and CDR2 is SMNVEV in the germline V gene (reference sequence). V lost 6 bases to trimming and J lost 0 bases, with 12 bases between them. CDR3 length: 15 amino acids. This CDR3 is CASSPLGSSYNEQFF. In DNA, the CDR3 is TGTGCCAGCAGCCCCTTAGGTAGCTCCTACAATGAGCAGTTCTTC.

Many counts were recorded for this clonotype. J is TRBJ2-3 and V is TRBV4-1, with no clear D. CDR3 length: 15 amino acids. CDR1 is MGHRA, CDR2 YSYEKL, per germline. Trimming cost V 1 base and J 1 base, with 9 bases left between them. The CDR3 loop reads CASSQGSDGTDTQYF. CDR3 sequence (DNA): TGCGCCAGCAGCCAAGGCTCGGATGGCACAGATACGCAGTATTTT.

This clonotype was seen a handful of times. The chain carries TRBV7-9 and TRBJ1-5; D remains ambiguous. V was shortened by 2 bases and J by 1 base, with 0 bases between the two germline ends. The CDR3 spans 12 residues. The germline gives CDR1 SEHNR, CDR2 FQNEAQ (reference sequence). CDR3 region: CASSLSNQPQHF. In nucleotides, the CDR3 is TGTGCCAGCAGCTTAAGCAATCAGCCCCAGCATTTT.

Written as DNA, the CDR3 is TGTGCCAGCAGCACCCAGGGCACGGGCAATCAGCCCCAGCATTTT. This encodes CASSTQGTGNQPQHF. This chain joins TRBV5-4 and TRBJ1-5; tentative D call: TRBD1 (5 bases). Germline-derived CDR1 and CDR2 are SGHNT and YYREEE (reference sequence). V lost 4 bases and J lost 2, with 13 bases in between. This CDR3 is 15 amino acids long.

This clonotype has at least ten counts. The chain recombines TRBV6-2 or TRBV6-3 with TRBJ2-7, with D perhaps matching TRBD1 (5 bases). Trimming took 6 bases from V and 3 from J, leaving 18 bases between them. CDR3 length equals 15 residues. Germline CDR1 reads MNHEY; CDR2 reads SVGEGT. Here the CDR3 reads CASSRAHDSNYEQYV. CDR3 in DNA: TGTGCCAGCAGCCGAGCCCACGACAGCAACTACGAGCAGTACGTC.

The chain uses TRBV12-3 or TRBV12-4 and TRBJ2-6; D might be TRBD2 (5 bases). V was pared by 6 bases and J by 2 bases, with 14 bases between. The CDR3 has 16 residues. The CDR3: CASSLSRAPGANVLTF. DNA for the CDR3: TGTGCCAGCAGCCTGTCGCGGGCTCCTGGGGCCAACGTCCTGACTTTC.

This clonotype was seen a single time. This sequence may be a read error, since a much larger clone differs from it by one base. CDR3 coding DNA: TGTGCCAGCCGATGGGGGGGTACGCCCTACGAGCAGTACTTC. Its protein product is CASRWGGTPYEQYF. This chain joins TRBV27 and TRBJ2-7; 7 bases are a match to TRBD2. V dropped 8 bases and J dropped 2; count of bases not matched to a gene: 9. This CDR3 has 14 residues. Germline V gives CDR1 MNHEY, CDR2 SMNVEV (reference sequence).

This clonotype was seen repeatedly, ten times or more. V and J are TRBV4-3 and TRBJ1-2; 9 bases align to TRBD1. This CDR3 region has 16 residues. Germline-derived CDR1 and CDR2 are LGHNA and YSLEER. Germline trimming cut 3 bases from V and 4 bases from J; bases unmatched to any gene: 9. CDR3 residues: CASSQDTGGPTYGYTF. The DNA for the CDR3 is TGCGCCAGCAGCCAGGATACAGGGGGCCCCACCTATGGCTACACCTTC.

V is TRBV3-1 and J is TRBJ2-5; 7 bases line up with TRBD1. The J segment lost 2 bases and the V segment lost 8 bases, leaving 14 bases of the junction unmatched. CDR1 and CDR2 (germline): LGHDT, YNNKEL (reference sequence). The CDR3 covers 16 residues. Written as DNA, the CDR3 is TGTGCCAGCTCCAAACGGGTCCCAGGGGGACAAGAGACCCAGTACTTC. It translates to CASSKRVPGGQETQYF.

This rearrangement joins TRBV20-1 to TRBJ2-1; D is ambiguous. Germline V lookup: CDR1 DFQATT, CDR2 SNEGSKA (reference sequence). V was pared by 6 bases and J by 3 bases, with 12 bases between. This CDR3 is built from 13 residues. The CDR3 coding sequence is TGCAGTGCCCGCGACCTGGGCTACAATGAGCAGTTCTTC. It is translated as CSARDLGYNEQFF.

The chain is built from TRBV2 and TRBJ2-7; TRBD1 might be the D (5 bases). Deletions cut 7 bases from V and 4 bases from J, with 14 bases between. Germline CDR1 SNHLY, CDR2 FYNNEI. CDR3 length: 13 amino acids. CDR3 sequence reads: CASKGPTVYEQYV. The CDR3 DNA is TGTGCCAGCAAAGGTCCGACAGTTTACGAGCAGTACGTC.

A remark on this clonotype: One junction end does not reproduce the germline sequence, and a read error may be involved. V is TRBV7-8 and J is TRBJ2-5, with D perhaps TRBD1 (6 bases). This CDR3 spans 14 amino acids. Per the germline V gene, CDR1 is SGHVS and CDR2 is FQNEAQ. The CDR3 is CASTLTGTQETQYF. DNA of the CDR3: TGTGCCAGCACCTTAACCGGGACACAGGAGACCCAGTACTTC.

This clonotype was counted at least ten times. The chain links TRBV10-3 to TRBJ2-3; 14 nucleotides agree with TRBD2. V shed 8 bases and J 6 bases; nucleotides not matched to a gene: 4. CDR1 and CDR2 from the germline V gene are ENHRY and SYGVKD. This CDR3 has 14 residues. CDR3 in amino acids: CAIGTSGGPDTQYF. The CDR3, as DNA: TGTGCCATCGGGACTAGCGGGGGACCGGATACGCAGTATTTT.

In its sample, this clonotype was seen a few times. This chain uses TRBV2 with TRBJ1-5; the D gene is possibly TRBD1 (6 bases). Between the trimmed V and J ends, which lost 6 bases and 5 bases, there was a span of 17 bases. The CDR3 contains 15 residues. Germline V gene lookup returns CDR1 SNHLY and CDR2 FYNNEI. The CDR3 spells CASRERDTPHQPQHF. The DNA of the CDR3 is TGTGCCAGCAGGGAACGGGACACCCCTCATCAGCCCCAGCATTTT. Full variable domain (missing parts from reference TRBV2 and TRBJ1-5): EPEVTQTPSHQVTQMGQEVILRCVPISNHLYFYWYRQILGQKVEFLVSFYNNEISEKSEIFDDQFSVERPDGSNFTLKIRSTKLEDSAMYFCASRERDTPHQPQHFGDGTRLSIL.

The chain combines TRBV7-9 with TRBJ1-1, with 7 bases fitting TRBD1. CDR1 is SEHNR, CDR2 FQNEAQ, per germline (reference sequence). Unmatched junction bases numbered 7, after V lost 7 bases and J lost 11 bases. The CDR3 runs 11 residues. The CDR3 region is CASTEGALAFF. In nucleotides, the CDR3 is TGTGCCAGCACCGAGGGGGCCCTCGCTTTCTTT.

This clonotype was counted a few times. CDR3 amino acids: CSAQGLAGSYEQYV. CDR3 in DNA: TGCAGTGCTCAGGGACTAGCGGGGTCCTACGAGCAGTACGTC. V and J are TRBV20-1 and TRBJ2-7; TRBD2 matches 13 bases. The CDR3 covers 14 residues. The V and J ends lost 5 bases and 1 base, in that order; junction bases with no gene match: 2. Germline CDR1 reads DFQATT; CDR2 reads SNEGSKA (reference sequence).

The table lists this clonotype with many counts. The chain employs TRBV28 and TRBJ2-5; D perhaps matches TRBD1 (6 bases). CDR3 length: 13 residues. Trimming removed 6 bases from V and 3 bases from J, with 11 bases in between. CDR1 is MDHEN and CDR2 is SYDVKM in the germline V gene. The CDR3 protein is CASRPQGKETQYF. As DNA, the CDR3 is TGTGCCAGCAGGCCACAGGGAAAAGAGACCCAGTACTTC.

This clonotype was counted many times. J is TRBJ2-1 and V is TRBV20-1; 7 positions agree with TRBD1. V dropped 6 bases and J dropped 4; count of bases not matched to a gene: 9. Germline CDR1 DFQATT, CDR2 SNEGSKA (reference sequence). The CDR3 spans 14 residues. The CDR3 DNA is TGCAGTGCGGCCGACAGGGCTAATTACAATGAGCAGTTCTTC. Protein product: CSAADRANYNEQFF.

This clonotype occurred many times. V usage is TRBV6-2 or TRBV6-3 and J usage is TRBJ2-1; the match to TRBD2 covers 10 bases. Looked up from germline, CDR1 is MNHEY and CDR2 is SVGEGT. The J segment lost 9 bases and the V segment lost 7 bases, leaving 12 bases of the junction unmatched. The CDR3 runs 15 residues. Here the CDR3 DNA reads TGTGCCAGCATACCCTTGGGACTAGCGTTCGGTGAGCAGTTCTTC. Translated, it gives CASIPLGLAFGEQFF.

The CDR3 sequence is CARSPGIGGYEQYF. The CDR3 bases are TGTGCCAGGAGCCCCGGGATAGGGGGCTACGAGCAGTACTTC. The V gene is TRBV5-6, the J gene TRBJ2-7; TRBD1 might be the D (6 bases). CDR1 is SGHDT, CDR2 YYEEEE, per germline. The ends were cut back, 8 bases at V and 3 bases at J, with 18 bases in the middle. CDR3 length equals 14 residues.

This clonotype was counted at least ten times. CDR3 loop: CASSEVRTKNTDTQYF. In nucleotides, the CDR3 is TGTGCCAGCAGTGAGGTACGGACAAAGAACACAGATACGCAGTATTTT. This sequence joins TRBV2 and TRBJ2-3, with TRBD1 as a possible D gene (5 bases). CDR1 and CDR2 from the germline V gene are SNHLY and FYNNEI. V was pared by 3 bases and J by 2 bases, with 15 bases between. There are 16 residues in the CDR3.

Many counts were recorded for this clonotype. The genes are TRBV6-1 and TRBJ2-3; D is undetermined. Germline V CDR1 and CDR2: MNHNS, SASEGT. The CDR3 has 15 residues. V shed 6 bases and J shed 2 bases, with 15 bases lying between them. CDR3 sequence: CASSPSEWITDTQYF. DNA for the CDR3: TGTGCCAGCAGCCCGTCAGAGTGGATCACAGATACGCAGTATTTT.

This clonotype was counted ten times or more. The chain employs TRBV29-1 and TRBJ2-7, with D perhaps matching TRBD2 (6 bases). The V and J ends lost 8 bases and 2 bases respectively, with 16 bases between them. The CDR3 loop spans 13 amino acids. Per germline, CDR1 SQVTM and CDR2 ANQGSEA. CDR3 in amino acids: CSCGAGDTYEQYF. Here the CDR3 DNA reads TGCAGCTGCGGGGCAGGAGATACCTACGAGCAGTACTTC.

This clonotype was counted many times. This chain uses TRBV6-5 with TRBJ2-3; no definite D call. CDR3 length: 17 amino acids. Trimming stripped 0 bases from V and 2 bases from J, with 15 bases between. Germline assignment: CDR1 MNHEY and CDR2 SVGAGI. CDR3 sequence reads: CASSYSNREPDTDTQYF. The DNA of the CDR3 is TGTGCCAGCAGTTACTCGAACAGAGAACCGGACACAGATACGCAGTATTTT.

This clonotype was recorded many times. For the CDR3, the DNA is TGCGCCAGCAGCCAAGTGGTCGGCAGTTCCTACGAGCAGTACTTC. This translates into CASSQVVGSSYEQYF. The rearrangement uses TRBV4-1 and TRBJ2-7, with D unresolved. CDR1 and CDR2 (germline): MGHRA, YSYEKL. Trimming removed 1 base from V and 1 base from J, with 11 bases in between. The CDR3 is 15 amino acids.

This clonotype was seen repeatedly, ten times or more. This chain uses TRBV7-6 with TRBJ2-5; D ambiguous. The germline V gene encodes CDR1 SGHVS and CDR2 FNYEAQ. Deletions cut 7 bases from V and 2 bases from J, with 5 bases between. The CDR3 sequence is 11 residues long. The CDR3 nucleotides read TGTGCCAGCAATTATCAAGAGACCCAGTACTTC. Translating it yields CASNYQETQYF.

This clonotype has a count of ten or more. The V gene is TRBV29-1, the J gene TRBJ1-5; D uncertain. Deletions cut 4 bases from V and 6 bases from J, with 10 bases between. There are 12 residues in the CDR3. The germline gives CDR1 SQVTM, CDR2 ANQGSEA. The CDR3 DNA follows: TGCAGCGTTGCCCCCCCGGGTCAGCCCCAGCATTTT. This gives the protein CSVAPPGQPQHF.

In its sample, this clonotype was seen many times. The genes are TRBV7-6 and TRBJ2-3; D unresolved. V was shortened by 5 bases and J by 3 bases, with 12 bases between the two germline ends. This CDR3 is 14 amino acids long. CDR1 is SGHVS, CDR2 FNYEAQ, per germline. The CDR3 reads CASSPPSQTDTQYF. CDR3 nucleotides: TGTGCCAGCAGCCCCCCGTCCCAGACAGATACGCAGTATTTT.

This clonotype occurred many times. The V and J genes are TRBV30 and TRBJ2-1; weak D call: TRBD1 (6 bases). Germline lookup yields CDR1 GTSNPN and CDR2 SVGIG (reference sequence). With 5 bases removed from V and 10 bases from J, the gap between germline ends came to 15 bases. This CDR3 contains 12 residues. CDR3 sequence reads: CAWDDRHVEQFF. The CDR3, as DNA: TGTGCCTGGGACGACAGGCATGTAGAGCAGTTCTTC. Using reference TRBV30 and TRBJ2-1 for the parts outside the CDR3, the full variable domain is SQTIHQWPATLVQPVGSPLSLECTVEGTSNPNLYWYRQAAGRGLQLLFYSVGIGQISSEVPQNLSASRPQDRQFILSSKKLLLSDSGFYLCAWDDRHVEQFFGPGTRLTVL.

Only a few counts were recorded for this clonotype. The V gene is TRBV27, the J gene TRBJ2-5; 9 bases map to TRBD2. The CDR3 totals 15 residues. Germline values: CDR1 MNHEY, CDR2 SMNVEV (reference sequence). The junction had 10 bases not matched to a gene; V was cut back by 7 bases and J by 4 bases. The CDR3 DNA reads TGTGCCAGCAAAGAAGGGGCGGGGGGGCTAGAGACCCAGTACTTC. This codes for CASKEGAGGLETQYF.

Of note for this clonotype: Since a much larger clone is just one base distant, this may be a read error. V is TRBV3-1 and J is TRBJ2-5, with D unclear. The CDR3 sequence is 13 residues long. Germline V gene sequence: CDR1 LGHDT, CDR2 YNNKEL (reference sequence). CDR3 DNA: TGTGCCAGCTACGAGGTTGGGGAAGAGACCCACTACTTC. It yields the protein CASYEVGEETHYF.